Below, one T cell receptor beta chain is given with its context. This sample was taken from a study of blood T cell repertoires in COVID-19. Method: immunoSEQ multiplex PCR; TCRdb's copy keeps in-frame clones and lacks some. The repertoire holds about 140,000 clones, with around four fifths as singletons. The length of the CDR3 is 14 residues. The germline V gene has CDR1 LGHNT and CDR2 FRNRAP. Unmatched junction bases numbered 6, after V lost 7 bases and J lost 4 bases. The J gene is TRBJ2-1, the V gene TRBV12-5; 8 bases align to TRBD2. The sequencing input was peripheral blood. This sequence originates from a human donor in a cohort sampled during active COVID-19. The CDR3 DNA reads TGTGCTAGTGCCTCGGGAGGGCGGTACAATGAGCAGTTCTTC. It translates to CASASGGRYNEQFF. Full variable domain (remainder filled in from reference TRBV12-5 and TRBJ2-1): DARVTQTPRHKVTEMGQEVTMRCQPILGHNTVFWYRQTMMQGLELLAYFRNRAPLDDSGMPKDRFSAEMPDATLATLKIQPSEPRDSAVYFCASASGGRYNEQFFGPGTRLTVL.